This TCR beta chain was found in a study of blood T cell repertoires in COVID-19. Study details: COVID-19 samples collected from the United States, Italy and Spain covered acute and convalescent phases.

Original processing notes: Estimation of nucleated cell counts was performed using reference gene primer amplification. Sequenced by immunoSEQ multiplex PCR; TCRdb stores in-frame clones only, minus some. Clone size and the V and J calls come from that table; the DNA yielded D and trimming. The sample shows a few hundred thousand clones, 80% to 85% of them seen only once. Trimming cost V 1 base and J 2 bases, with 12 bases left between them. CDR3 length: 16 amino acids. The germline V gene has CDR1 GTSNPN and CDR2 SVGIG (reference sequence). The gene calls are TRBV30 and TRBJ2-6; tentatively, D is TRBD1 (6 bases). Sequences were obtained from peripheral blood. The TCR sequence derives from a woman aged 18-29 years with acute or convalescent COVID-19. The CDR3 DNA follows: TGTGCCTGGAGTGCACCCGGACAGACTGGGGCCAACGTCCTGACTTTC. This gives the protein CAWSAPGQTGANVLTF. The variable domain in full, completed from reference TRBV30 and TRBJ2-6, reads SQTIHQWPATLVQPVGSPLSLECTVEGTSNPNLYWYRQAAGRGLQLLFYSVGIGQISSEVPQNLSASRPQDRQFILSSKKLLLSDSGFYLCAWSAPGQTGANVLTFGAGSRLTVL.